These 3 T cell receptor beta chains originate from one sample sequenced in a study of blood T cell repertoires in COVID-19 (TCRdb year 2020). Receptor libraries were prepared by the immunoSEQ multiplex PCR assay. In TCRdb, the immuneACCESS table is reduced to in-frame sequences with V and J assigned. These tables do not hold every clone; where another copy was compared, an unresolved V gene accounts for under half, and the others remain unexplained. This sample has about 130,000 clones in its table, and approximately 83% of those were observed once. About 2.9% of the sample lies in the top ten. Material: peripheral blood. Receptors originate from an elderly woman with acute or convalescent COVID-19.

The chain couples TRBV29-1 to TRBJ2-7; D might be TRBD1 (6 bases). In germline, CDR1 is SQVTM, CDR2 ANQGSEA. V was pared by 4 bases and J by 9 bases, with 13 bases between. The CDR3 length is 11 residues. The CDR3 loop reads CSVGRTDLQYF. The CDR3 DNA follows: TGCAGCGTTGGCCGGACAGATCTGCAGTACTTC.

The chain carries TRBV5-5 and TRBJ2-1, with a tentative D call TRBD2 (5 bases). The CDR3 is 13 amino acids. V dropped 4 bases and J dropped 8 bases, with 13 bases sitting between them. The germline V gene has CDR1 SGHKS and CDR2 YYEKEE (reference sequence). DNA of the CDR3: TGTGCCAGCAGCCGTAACGGGGTTTATGAGCAGTTCTTC. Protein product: CASSRNGVYEQFF.

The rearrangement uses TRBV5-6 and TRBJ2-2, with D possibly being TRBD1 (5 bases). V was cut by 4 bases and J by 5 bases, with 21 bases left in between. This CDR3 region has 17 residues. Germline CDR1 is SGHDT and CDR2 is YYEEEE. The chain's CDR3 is CASSQRPGNVGTGELFF. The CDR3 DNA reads TGTGCCAGCAGCCAAAGACCAGGGAATGTAGGGACCGGGGAGCTGTTTTTT. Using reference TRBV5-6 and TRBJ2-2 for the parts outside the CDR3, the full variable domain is DAGVTQSPTHLIKTRGQQVTLRCSPKSGHDTVSWYQQALGQGPQFIFQYYEEEERQRGNFPDRFSGHQFPNYSSELNVNALLLGDSALYLCASSQRPGNVGTGELFFGEGSRLTVL.